The 12 T cell receptor beta chains below all came from one sample that was sequenced in a study of cytomegalovirus exposure and HLA in healthy donors. PCR was performed using 60 Vbeta and 13 Jbeta primers. The repertoire was sequenced with immunoSEQ multiplex PCR; TCRdb's copy has only in-frame clones and lacks some. This sample has 130,000 to 150,000 clones, with around four fifths found just once. Sample: PBMCs. Source of these receptors: a male donor in good health and CMV-seronegative.

This sequence joins TRBV10-3 and TRBJ1-2; possible D gene TRBD1, 6 bases. Per the germline V gene, CDR1 is ENHRY and CDR2 is SYGVKD. This CDR3 spans 12 amino acids. The ends were cut back, 7 bases at V and 7 bases at J, with 13 bases in the middle. The CDR3 nucleotides are TGTGCCATCAATTCACAGGGTAGTGGCTACACCTTC. Residues: CAINSQGSGYTF.

V and J are TRBV7-9 and TRBJ2-7; no reliable D call. The germline gives CDR1 SEHNR, CDR2 FQNEAQ (reference sequence). The CDR3 runs 15 residues. V was cut by 5 bases and J by 0 bases, with 14 bases left in between. The CDR3 region has the DNA TGTGCCAGCAGCCCTCGGGTCTCAAGCTCCTACGAGCAGTACTTC. It is translated as CASSPRVSSSYEQYF.

The chain recombines TRBV5-4 with TRBJ2-3; weak D call: TRBD2 (6 bases). The CDR3 spans 17 residues. Trimming removed 2 bases at V and 2 bases at J, with 18 bases between. Germline V gene data show CDR1 as SGHNT and CDR2 as YYREEE (reference sequence). The CDR3 nucleotides read TGTGCCAGCAGCTTAACCCAAACGCTAGCGATCACAGATACGCAGTATTTT. As protein: CASSLTQTLAITDTQYF.

The chain recombines TRBV7-9 with TRBJ2-2; 13 nucleotides agree with TRBD2. Germline-derived CDR1 and CDR2 are SEHNR and FQNEAQ (reference sequence). The CDR3 runs to 17 residues. V lost 4 bases, J lost 2 bases, and 4 bases stayed unmatched. The CDR3 sequence is CASSSRTSGGNTGELFF. DNA of the CDR3: TGTGCCAGCAGCTCTCGGACTAGCGGGGGCAACACCGGGGAGCTGTTTTTT.

This clone was seen just once. The junction and the germline gene differ at one end; a read error may be behind it. The rearrangement links TRBV13 to TRBJ2-7, with D possibly being TRBD1 (5 bases). CDR1 and CDR2 (germline): PRHDT, FYEKMQ (reference sequence). This CDR3 comprises 13 residues. The CDR3 DNA reads TGTGCCAGCAGCCAGGGAAATTCCTACGAGCGGTACTTC. Protein product: CASSQGNSYERYF.

This clone has a handful of counts. This sequence joins TRBV5-1 and TRBJ2-7; weak D call: TRBD1 (6 bases). V lost 1 base and J lost 5, with 16 bases in between. CDR3 length: 15 amino acids. Germline CDR1 reads SGHRS; CDR2 reads YFSETQ. The CDR3 DNA reads TGCGCCAGCAGCTTGTTAATCCGGACAGAGAACGAGCAGTACTTC. It is translated as CASSLLIRTENEQYF.

The chain uses TRBV9 and TRBJ2-7; unclear D gene. The germline gives CDR1 SGDLS, CDR2 YYNGEE. There are 16 residues in the CDR3. The ends were cut back, 0 bases at V and 1 base at J, with 14 bases in the middle. CDR3 bases: TGTGCCAGCAGCGTAGATGGCAGGTTCGGATCCTACGAGCAGTACTTC. This sequence encodes CASSVDGRFGSYEQYF.

The chain employs TRBV6-5 and TRBJ1-2, with 7 bases aligning to TRBD1. The ends lost 2 bases at V and 7 bases at J; junction bases unmatched: 4. The CDR3 spans 13 residues. Germline V gene data show CDR1 as MNHEY and CDR2 as SVGAGI. CDR3 sequence (DNA): TGTGCCAGCAGTTACGGGACAGAGTCTGGCTACACCTTC. Encoded protein: CASSYGTESGYTF.

On this clone itself: At one end, the junction sequence differs from germline, possibly due to a read error. The chain links TRBV5-5 to TRBJ2-2; maybe TRBD2 (5 bases). Germline V CDR1 and CDR2: SGHKS, YYEKEE (reference sequence). The CDR3 spans 16 residues. Here the CDR3 DNA reads TGCGCCAGCAGCCGGGAACAGCCAGGGAACACCGGGGAGCTGTTTTTT. Its translation is CASSREQPGNTGELFF. Supplemented by reference TRBV5-5 and TRBJ2-2, the full variable domain reads DAGVTQSPTHLIKTRGQQVTLRCSPISGHKSVSWYQQVLGQGPQFIFQYYEKEERGRGNFPDRFSARQFPNYSSELNVNALLLGDSALYLCASSREQPGNTGELFFGEGSRLTVL.

The sample holds a few counts of this clone. This rearrangement joins TRBV2 to TRBJ2-2; 7 nucleotides agree with TRBD2. Trimming took 5 bases from V and 0 from J; bases not matched to a gene: 6. In germline, CDR1 is SNHLY, CDR2 FYNNEI. This CDR3 region has 16 residues. This CDR3 reads CASSYGGTTNTGELFF. The CDR3 nucleotides are TGTGCCAGCAGTTACGGGGGGACCACGAACACCGGGGAGCTGTTTTTT.

The chain is built from TRBV5-6 and TRBJ2-1, with D tentatively TRBD2 (5 bases). Germline assignment: CDR1 SGHDT and CDR2 YYEEEE. V was pared by 2 bases and J by 4 bases, with 13 bases between. This CDR3 has 15 amino acids. CDR3 sequence: CASSFSVSRYNEQFF. CDR3 nucleotides: TGTGCCAGCAGCTTTAGCGTAAGCCGTTACAATGAGCAGTTCTTC.

V is TRBV28 and J is TRBJ2-1, with TRBD1 as a possible D gene (5 bases). Germline lookup yields CDR1 MDHEN and CDR2 SYDVKM. CDR3 length equals 11 residues. V was shortened by 5 bases and J by 9 bases, with 8 bases between the two germline ends. CDR3 DNA: TGTGCCAGCAGTCCGACAGTTGAGCAGTTCTTC. It yields the protein CASSPTVEQFF.